This TCR beta chain is drawn from a study of blood T cells in healthy people across ages. This clonotype appeared a single time. The study isolated at least 7 million PBMCs from each sample. There are 16 residues in the CDR3. The germline gives CDR1 DFQATT, CDR2 SNEGSKA (reference sequence). Trimming at V came to 1 base and at J to 2 bases, leaving 5 bases not matched to a gene. Primers used in a second PCR of roughly 6 to 11 cycles were a sample-barcoded 5' primer and a J-beta primer mix. The template-switch adaptor, which had 12 random nucleotides, put a tag on each cDNA molecule. TCRdb re-called the 5' RACE reads through MiXCR, storing one row per CDR3 protein. Of approximately 2,000,000 distinct CDR3 sequences listed, approximately 39% are singletons.

The sequenced material came from blood. The rearrangement links TRBV20-1 to TRBJ2-3; 11 bases align to TRBD2. The TCR comes from a human donor in good health. The CDR3 is CSARGLTSGATDTQYF. The CDR3 bases are TGCAGTGCTAGAGGCCTGACTAGCGGGGCCACAGATACGCAGTATTTT.